Following are 3 T cell receptor beta chains from one sample sequenced in a study of T cells in narcolepsy. Profiled with immunoSEQ multiplex PCR; TCRdb holds only in-frame clones, not every one. The data show under 35,000 clones, less than 90% seen once. The sequencing input was memory (CD45RA-) CD4+ T cells from blood. The receptors derive from a human donor in good health.

Note on this clone: The junction departs from the called germline gene at one end, perhaps through a read error. The V and J genes are TRBV7-8 and TRBJ1-3; TRBD1 aligns across 7 bases. The CDR3 sequence is 14 residues long. Germline loops: CDR1 SGHVS, CDR2 FQNEAQ. CDR3: CAGSLARGGNTIYF. The DNA for the CDR3 is TGTGCCGGCAGCTTAGCCAGGGGGGGAAACACCATATATTTT.

This chain links TRBV27 with TRBJ1-1, with TRBD1 identical over 9 bases. The CDR3 extends over 13 amino acids. V lost 5 bases and J lost 11; bases outside the gene matches: 9. CDR1 and CDR2 from the germline V gene are MNHEY and SMNVEV (reference sequence). CDR3 DNA sequence: TGTGCCAGCAGTCATAACAGGGGGCGCGAGGCTTTCTTT. Its protein is CASSHNRGREAFF.

In its sample, this clone was seen once. The V call is TRBV6-1, the J call TRBJ2-5; the D gene is possibly TRBD1 (5 bases). The germline V and J ends were trimmed by 2 bases and 4 bases, with 5 bases remaining between them. Germline CDR1 is MNHNS and CDR2 is SASEGT. There are 12 residues in the CDR3. The CDR3 here is CASSEQGETQYF. The CDR3 coding sequence is TGTGCCAGCAGTGAACAGGGAGAGACCCAGTACTTC.